The rows below give T cell receptor beta chains drawn from one sample of a study of STAT3 mutations in large granular lymphocyte leukemia. Assay: immunoSEQ multiplex PCR; the TCRdb copy retains only in-frame clones and omits some. The sample has approximately 7,800 clones; about nine tenths are singletons. Sample: peripheral blood mononuclear cells. These receptors all come from a man between 50 and 59 years old with T-cell large granular lymphocyte leukemia. Some clones in this sample may be carry-over from other donors' samples. Both conserved end residues are part of each CDR3. The order of the fields is J gene, D gene, V gene, CDR3 protein. The D gene is left open where the match is weak.

>TRBJ1-2|NA|TRBV9
CASSVSPTSYGYTF
>TRBJ2-4|TRBD2|TRBV2
CASSDGLAGSKNIQYF
>TRBJ1-4|NA|TRBV27
CASQEASFEKLFF
>TRBJ1-6|NA|TRBV5-1
CASSLDRVDNSPLHF
>TRBJ2-3|NA|TRBV13
CASSSWGELERTDTQYF
>TRBJ2-7|NA|TRBV13
CASSSPRVAYEQYF
>TRBJ2-3|NA|TRBV5-1
CASSLEFGGRANPGTQYF
>TRBJ2-5|NA|TRBV5-6
CASSSGGHQYF
>TRBJ2-7|NA|TRBV2
CASGGVGTVEQYF
>TRBJ2-1|NA|TRBV19
CASSITGGGNEQFF
>TRBJ1-1|NA|TRBV29-1
CSVPMNTEAFF
>TRBJ2-7|NA|TRBV15
CATSRDGGLPYEQYF
>TRBJ1-2|NA|TRBV11-2
CASSLEGAVGNGYTF
>TRBJ2-5|NA|TRBV6-6
CASTLDQETQYF
>TRBJ1-1|NA|TRBV11-2
CASSLEPGITTEAFF
>TRBJ2-7|TRBD2|TRBV18
CASRLAGVDEQYF
>TRBJ2-6|TRBD2|TRBV4-2
CASSQDGGAGANVLTF
>TRBJ2-3|TRBD1|TRBV5-1
CASSARGLVTDTQYF